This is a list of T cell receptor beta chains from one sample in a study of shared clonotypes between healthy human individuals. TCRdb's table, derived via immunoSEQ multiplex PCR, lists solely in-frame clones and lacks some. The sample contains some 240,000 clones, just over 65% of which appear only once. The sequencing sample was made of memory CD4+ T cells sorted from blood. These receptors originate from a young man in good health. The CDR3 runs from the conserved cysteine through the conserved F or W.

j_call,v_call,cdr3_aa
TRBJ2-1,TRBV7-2,CASSPNPGLAGGEQFF
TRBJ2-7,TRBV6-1,CASSTLAGGVSEQYF
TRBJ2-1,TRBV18,CASSLSGFYNEQFF
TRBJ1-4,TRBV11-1,CASSPQTGSDEKLFF
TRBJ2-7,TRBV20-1,CSASAVEQYF
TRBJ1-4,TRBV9,CASSVGARGDEKLFF
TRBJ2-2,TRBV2,CASRQGVSGELFF
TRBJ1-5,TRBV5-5,CASSLDRRVGNQPQHF
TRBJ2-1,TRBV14,CASSRPTSGDNNEQFF
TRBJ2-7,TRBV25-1,CASSESVPAQYF
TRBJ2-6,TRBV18,CASSPLAGGDSGANVLTF
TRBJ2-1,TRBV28,CASSYLLSGRGNEQFF
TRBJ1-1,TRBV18,CASSLYRDRGEEAFF
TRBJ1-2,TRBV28,CASSLAGVNDGYTF
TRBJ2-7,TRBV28,CASSSRTSGNSYEQYF
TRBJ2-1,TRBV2,CASSEDWYNEQFF
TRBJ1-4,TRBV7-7,CATSGQGRTNEKLFF
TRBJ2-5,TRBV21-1,CASSNWTGCGLPASYQETQYF
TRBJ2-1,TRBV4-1,CASSQVIGTSGSNEQFF
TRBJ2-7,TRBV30,CAWTSGSSYEQYF
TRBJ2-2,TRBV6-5,CASRDRVGELFF
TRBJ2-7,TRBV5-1,CASSFGRSYEQYF
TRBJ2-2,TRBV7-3,CASSGTSGNTGELFF
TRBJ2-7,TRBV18,CASSPDLVSLAYEQYF
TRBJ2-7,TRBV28,CASSLTQYEQYF
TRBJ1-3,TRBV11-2,CASSSPPGNTIYF
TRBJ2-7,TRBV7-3,CASSIQGAVGPYEQYF
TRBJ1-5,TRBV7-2,CASSLEGVYQPQHF
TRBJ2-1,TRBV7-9,CASSFSSALNEQFF
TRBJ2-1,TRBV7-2,CASSPGGSRSYNEQFF
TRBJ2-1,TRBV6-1,CASSEGTGSDEQFF
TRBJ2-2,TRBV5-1,CASSWQGGENTGELFF
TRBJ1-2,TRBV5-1,CASSWGQGKSYTF
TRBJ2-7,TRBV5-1,CASSLNIRAGEQYF
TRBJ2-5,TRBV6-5,CASSGGTTQTQYF
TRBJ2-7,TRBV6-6,CASRSIYYEQYF
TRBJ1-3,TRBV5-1,CASRGDSSGNTIYF